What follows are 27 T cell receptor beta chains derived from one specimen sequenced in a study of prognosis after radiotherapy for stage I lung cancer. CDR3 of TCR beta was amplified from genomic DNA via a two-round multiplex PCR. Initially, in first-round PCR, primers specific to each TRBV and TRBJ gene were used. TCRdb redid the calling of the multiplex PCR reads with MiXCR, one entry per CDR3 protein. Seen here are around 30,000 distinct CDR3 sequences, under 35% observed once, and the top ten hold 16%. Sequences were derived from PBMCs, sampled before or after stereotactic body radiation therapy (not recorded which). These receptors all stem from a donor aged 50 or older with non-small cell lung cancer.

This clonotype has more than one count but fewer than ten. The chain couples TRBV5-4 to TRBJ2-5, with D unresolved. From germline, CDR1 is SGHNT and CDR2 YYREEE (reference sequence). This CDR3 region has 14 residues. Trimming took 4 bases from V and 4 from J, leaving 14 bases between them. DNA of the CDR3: TGTGCCAGCAGCCCCCGACCAGAGCTAGAGACCCAGTACTTC. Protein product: CASSPRPELETQYF.

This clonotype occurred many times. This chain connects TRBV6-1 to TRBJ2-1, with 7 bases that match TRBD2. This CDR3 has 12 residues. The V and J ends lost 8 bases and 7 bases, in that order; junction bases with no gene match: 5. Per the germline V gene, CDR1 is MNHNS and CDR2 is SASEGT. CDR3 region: CASDGRSNEQFF. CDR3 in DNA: TGTGCCAGCGACGGGAGGTCGAATGAGCAGTTCTTC.

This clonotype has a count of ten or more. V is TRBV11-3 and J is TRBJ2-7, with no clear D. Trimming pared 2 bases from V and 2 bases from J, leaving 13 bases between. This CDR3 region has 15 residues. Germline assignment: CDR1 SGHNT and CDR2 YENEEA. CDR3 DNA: TGTGCCAGCAGCTTAACCAGCATCATAACCTACGAGCAGTACTTC. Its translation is CASSLTSIITYEQYF.

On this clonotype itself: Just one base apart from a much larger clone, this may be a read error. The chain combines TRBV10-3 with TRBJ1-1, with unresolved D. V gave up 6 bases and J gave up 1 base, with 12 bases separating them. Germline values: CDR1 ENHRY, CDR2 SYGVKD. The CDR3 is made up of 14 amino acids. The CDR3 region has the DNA TGTGCCATCAGCGGAAATCATGGGAACACTGAAGCTTTCTTT. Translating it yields CAISGNHGNTEAFF.

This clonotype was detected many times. The CDR3 region is CASSPPESGGRNEQYF. The CDR3 bases are TGTGCCAGCAGCCCTCCGGAGTCTGGCGGGAGAAACGAGCAGTACTTC. This chain links TRBV13 with TRBJ2-7; 7 nucleotides agree with TRBD2. CDR3 length: 16 residues. The V and J ends lost 5 bases and 5 bases, in that order; junction bases with no gene match: 15. CDR1 PRHDT and CDR2 FYEKMQ come from the germline V gene (reference sequence).

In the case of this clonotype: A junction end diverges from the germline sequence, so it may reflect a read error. The CDR3 coding sequence is TGCGCCAGCAGCTTGGGCGGACTGAGCTCTGGGACCAACGTCCTGACTTTC. It codes for CASSLGGLSSGTNVLTF. The gene calls are TRBV5-1 and TRBJ2-6; perhaps TRBD2 as D (5 bases). CDR3 length: 17 residues. Looked up from germline, CDR1 is SGHRS and CDR2 is YFSETQ.

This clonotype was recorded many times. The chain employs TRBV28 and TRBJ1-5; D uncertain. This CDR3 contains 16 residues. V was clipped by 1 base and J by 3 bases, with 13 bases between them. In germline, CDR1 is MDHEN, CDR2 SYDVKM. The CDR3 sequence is CASSLFGLENNQPQHF. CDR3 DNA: TGTGCCAGCAGTTTATTTGGTCTAGAAAACAATCAGCCCCAGCATTTT.

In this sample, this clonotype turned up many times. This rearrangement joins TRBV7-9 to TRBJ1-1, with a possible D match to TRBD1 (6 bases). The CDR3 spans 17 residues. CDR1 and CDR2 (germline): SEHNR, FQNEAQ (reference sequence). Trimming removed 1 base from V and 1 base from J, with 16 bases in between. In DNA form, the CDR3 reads TGTGCCAGCAGCTTAGGGGGACATGGGGTTCCGAACACTGAAGCTTTCTTT. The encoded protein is CASSLGGHGVPNTEAFF.

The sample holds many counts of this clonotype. The CDR3 DNA follows: TGCGCCAGCAGCTTGGGCGGGACTGGCTCCTACGAGCAGTACTTC. Translation: CASSLGGTGSYEQYF. This chain joins TRBV5-1 and TRBJ2-7, with D possibly matching TRBD2 (6 bases). Germline V gives CDR1 SGHRS, CDR2 YFSETQ. Deletions cut 0 bases from V and 0 bases from J, with 10 bases between. CDR3 length: 15 amino acids. Looking up the rest from reference TRBV5-1 and TRBJ2-7 gives the full variable domain: KAGVTQTPRYLIKTRGQQVTLSCSPISGHRSVSWYQQTPGQGLQFLFEYFSETQRNKGNFPGRFSGRQFSNSRSEMNVSTLELGDSALYLCASSLGGTGSYEQYFGPGTRLTVT.

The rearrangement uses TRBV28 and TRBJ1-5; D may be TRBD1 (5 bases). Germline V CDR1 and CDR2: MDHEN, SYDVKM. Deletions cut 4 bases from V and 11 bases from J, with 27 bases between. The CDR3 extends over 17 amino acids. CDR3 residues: CASSSTVGFWGNQTQHF. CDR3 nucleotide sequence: TGTGCCAGCAGTTCGACGGTCGGGTTCTGGGGCAACCAGACCCAGCATTTT.

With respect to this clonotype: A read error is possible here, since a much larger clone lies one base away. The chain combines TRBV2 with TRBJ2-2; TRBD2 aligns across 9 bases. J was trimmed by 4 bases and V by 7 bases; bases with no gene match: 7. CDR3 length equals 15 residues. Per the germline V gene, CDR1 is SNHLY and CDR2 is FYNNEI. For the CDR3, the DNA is TGTGCCAGCAATATAGCGGGAGCCGCCACCGGGGAGCTGTTTTTT. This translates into CASNIAGAATGELFF. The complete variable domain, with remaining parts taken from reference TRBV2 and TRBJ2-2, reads EPEVTQTPSHQVTQMGQEVILRCVPISNHLYFYWYRQILGQKVEFLVSFYNNEISEKSEIFDDQFSVERPDGSNFTLKIRSTKLEDSAMYFCASNIAGAATGELFFGEGSRLTVL.

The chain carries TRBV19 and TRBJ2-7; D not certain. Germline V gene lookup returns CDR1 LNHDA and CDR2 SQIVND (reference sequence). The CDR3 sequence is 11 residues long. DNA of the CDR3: TGTTCCACCACCTGTATGTACGAGCAGTACTTC. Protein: CSTTCMYEQYF. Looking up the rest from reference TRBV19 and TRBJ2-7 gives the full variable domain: DGGITQSPKYLFRKEGQNVTLSCEQNLNHDAMYWYRQDPGQGLRLIYYSQIVNDFQKGDIAEGYSVSREKKESFPLTVTSAQKNPTAFYLCSTTCMYEQYFGPGTRLTVT.

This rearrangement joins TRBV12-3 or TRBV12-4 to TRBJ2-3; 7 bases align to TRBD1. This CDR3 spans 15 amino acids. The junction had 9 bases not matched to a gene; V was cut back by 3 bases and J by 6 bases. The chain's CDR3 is CASSFDREYGDTQYF. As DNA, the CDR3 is TGTGCCAGCAGTTTTGACAGGGAATATGGGGATACGCAGTATTTT.

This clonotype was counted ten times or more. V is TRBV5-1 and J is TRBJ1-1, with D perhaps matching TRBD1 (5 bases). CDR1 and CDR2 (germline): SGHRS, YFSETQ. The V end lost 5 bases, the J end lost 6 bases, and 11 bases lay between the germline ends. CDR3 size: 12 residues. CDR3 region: CASRREGSEAFF. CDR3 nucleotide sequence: TGCGCCAGCAGACGAGAGGGGTCTGAAGCTTTCTTT.

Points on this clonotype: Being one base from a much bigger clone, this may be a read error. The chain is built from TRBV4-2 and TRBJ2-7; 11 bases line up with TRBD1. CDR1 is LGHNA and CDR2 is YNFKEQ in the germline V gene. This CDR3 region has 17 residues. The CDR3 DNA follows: TGTTCCAGCAGCCCCTCATCGGCCGGACAGGGGGCATACGAGCAGTACTTC. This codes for CSSSPSSAGQGAYEQYF.

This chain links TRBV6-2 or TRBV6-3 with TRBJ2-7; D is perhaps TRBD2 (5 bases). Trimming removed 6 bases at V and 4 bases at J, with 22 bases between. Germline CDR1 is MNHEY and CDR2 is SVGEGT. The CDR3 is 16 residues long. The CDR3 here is CASSGSSGSSHYEQYF. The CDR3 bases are TGTGCCAGCAGCGGGTCGAGCGGCTCTTCTCATTACGAGCAGTACTTC.

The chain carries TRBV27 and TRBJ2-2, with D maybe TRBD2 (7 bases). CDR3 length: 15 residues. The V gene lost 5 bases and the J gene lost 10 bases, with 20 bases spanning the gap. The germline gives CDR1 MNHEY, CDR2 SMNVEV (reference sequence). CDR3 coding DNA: TGTGCCAGCAGTCTAACGCAAGGGGGGGTCGTGGAGCTGTTTTTT. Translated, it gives CASSLTQGGVVELFF.

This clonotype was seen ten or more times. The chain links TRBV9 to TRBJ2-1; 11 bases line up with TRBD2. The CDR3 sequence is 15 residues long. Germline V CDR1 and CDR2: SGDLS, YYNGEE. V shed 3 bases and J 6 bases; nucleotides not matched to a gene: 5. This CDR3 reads CASSAGLADSNEQFF. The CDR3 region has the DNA TGTGCCAGCAGCGCGGGACTAGCGGATTCCAATGAGCAGTTCTTC.

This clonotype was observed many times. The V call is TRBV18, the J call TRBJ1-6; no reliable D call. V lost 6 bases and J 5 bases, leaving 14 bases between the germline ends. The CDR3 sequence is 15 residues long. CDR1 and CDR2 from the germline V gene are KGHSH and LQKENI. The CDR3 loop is CASSPGPGNNSPLHF. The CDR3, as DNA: TGTGCCAGCTCTCCTGGTCCGGGGAATAATTCACCCCTCCACTTT. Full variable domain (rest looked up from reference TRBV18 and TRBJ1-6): NAGVMQNPRHLVRRRGQEARLRCSPMKGHSHVYWYRQLPEEGLKFMVYLQKENIIDESGMPKERFSAEFPKEGPSILRIQQVVRGDSAAYFCASSPGPGNNSPLHFGNGTRLTVT.

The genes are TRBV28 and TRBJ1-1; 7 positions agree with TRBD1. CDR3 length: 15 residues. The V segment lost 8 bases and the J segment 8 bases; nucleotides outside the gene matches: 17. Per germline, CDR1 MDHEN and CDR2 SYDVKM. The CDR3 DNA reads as TGTGCCAGCTGTGGCAGGGGGGGGTTGAGCACCGAAGCTTTCTTT. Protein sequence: CASCGRGGLSTEAFF.

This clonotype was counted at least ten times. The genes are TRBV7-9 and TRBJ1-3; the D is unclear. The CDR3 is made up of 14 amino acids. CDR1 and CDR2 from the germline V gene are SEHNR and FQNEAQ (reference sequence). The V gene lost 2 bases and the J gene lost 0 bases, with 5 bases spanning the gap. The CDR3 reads CASSLSGSGNTIYF. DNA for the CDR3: TGTGCCAGCAGCTTATCGGGCTCTGGAAACACCATATATTTT.

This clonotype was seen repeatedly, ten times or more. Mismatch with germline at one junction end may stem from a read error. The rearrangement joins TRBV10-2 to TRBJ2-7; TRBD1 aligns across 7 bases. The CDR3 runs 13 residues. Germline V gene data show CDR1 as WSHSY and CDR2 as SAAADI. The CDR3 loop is CASSGPPGQDLNF. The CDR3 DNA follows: TGCGCCAGCAGTGGGCCACCTGGACAGGACCTAAACTTC.

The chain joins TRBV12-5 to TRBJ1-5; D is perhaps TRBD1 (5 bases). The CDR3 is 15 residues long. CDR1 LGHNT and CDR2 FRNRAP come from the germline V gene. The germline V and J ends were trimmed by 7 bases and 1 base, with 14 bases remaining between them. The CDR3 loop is CASARGSSSNQPQHF. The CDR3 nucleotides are TGTGCTAGTGCCCGGGGCTCCTCCAGCAATCAGCCCCAGCATTTT. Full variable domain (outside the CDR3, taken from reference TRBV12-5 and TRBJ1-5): DARVTQTPRHKVTEMGQEVTMRCQPILGHNTVFWYRQTMMQGLELLAYFRNRAPLDDSGMPKDRFSAEMPDATLATLKIQPSEPRDSAVYFCASARGSSSNQPQHFGDGTRLSIL.

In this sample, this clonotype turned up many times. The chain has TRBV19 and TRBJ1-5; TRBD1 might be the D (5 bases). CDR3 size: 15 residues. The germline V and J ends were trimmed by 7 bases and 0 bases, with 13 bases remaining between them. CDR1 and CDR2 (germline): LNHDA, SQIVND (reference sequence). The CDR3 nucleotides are TGTGCCAGTACCGACAGAGATTATAGCAATCAGCCCCAGCATTTT. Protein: CASTDRDYSNQPQHF.

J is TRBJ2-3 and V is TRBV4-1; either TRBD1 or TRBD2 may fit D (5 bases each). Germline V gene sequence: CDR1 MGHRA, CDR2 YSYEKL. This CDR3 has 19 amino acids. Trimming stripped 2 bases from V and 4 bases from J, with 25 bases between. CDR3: CASSQLIIRDPAVADTQYF. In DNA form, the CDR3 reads TGCGCCAGCAGCCAATTGATAATCCGGGACCCCGCAGTCGCAGATACGCAGTATTTT.

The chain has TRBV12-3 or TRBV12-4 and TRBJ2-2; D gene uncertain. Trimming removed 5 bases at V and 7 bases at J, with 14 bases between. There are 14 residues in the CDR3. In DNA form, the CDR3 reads TGTGCCAGCAGTCTAGACTTCTCCGGCGGGGAGCTGTTTTTT. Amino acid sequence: CASSLDFSGGELFF.

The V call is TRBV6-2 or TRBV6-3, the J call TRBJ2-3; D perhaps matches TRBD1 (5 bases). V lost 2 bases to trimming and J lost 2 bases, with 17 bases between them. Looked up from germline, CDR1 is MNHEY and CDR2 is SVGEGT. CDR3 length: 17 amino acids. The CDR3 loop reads CASSYTAPAGHTDTQYF. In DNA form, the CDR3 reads TGTGCCAGCAGTTACACCGCCCCGGCAGGACACACAGATACGCAGTATTTT.